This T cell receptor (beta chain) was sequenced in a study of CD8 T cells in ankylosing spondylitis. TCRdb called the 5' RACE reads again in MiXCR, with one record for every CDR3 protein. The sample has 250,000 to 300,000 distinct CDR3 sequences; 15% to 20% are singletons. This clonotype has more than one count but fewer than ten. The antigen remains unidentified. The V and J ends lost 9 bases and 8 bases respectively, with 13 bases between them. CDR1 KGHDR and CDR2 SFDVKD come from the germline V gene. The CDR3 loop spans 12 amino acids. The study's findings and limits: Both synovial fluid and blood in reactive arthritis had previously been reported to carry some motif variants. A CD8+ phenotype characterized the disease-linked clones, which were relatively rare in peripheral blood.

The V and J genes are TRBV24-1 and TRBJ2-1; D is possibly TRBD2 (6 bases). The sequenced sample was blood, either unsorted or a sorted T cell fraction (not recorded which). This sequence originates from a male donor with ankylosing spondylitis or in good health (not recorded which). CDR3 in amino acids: CATRGSGDEQFF. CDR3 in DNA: TGTGCCACCCGGGGGAGTGGGGATGAGCAGTTCTTC.